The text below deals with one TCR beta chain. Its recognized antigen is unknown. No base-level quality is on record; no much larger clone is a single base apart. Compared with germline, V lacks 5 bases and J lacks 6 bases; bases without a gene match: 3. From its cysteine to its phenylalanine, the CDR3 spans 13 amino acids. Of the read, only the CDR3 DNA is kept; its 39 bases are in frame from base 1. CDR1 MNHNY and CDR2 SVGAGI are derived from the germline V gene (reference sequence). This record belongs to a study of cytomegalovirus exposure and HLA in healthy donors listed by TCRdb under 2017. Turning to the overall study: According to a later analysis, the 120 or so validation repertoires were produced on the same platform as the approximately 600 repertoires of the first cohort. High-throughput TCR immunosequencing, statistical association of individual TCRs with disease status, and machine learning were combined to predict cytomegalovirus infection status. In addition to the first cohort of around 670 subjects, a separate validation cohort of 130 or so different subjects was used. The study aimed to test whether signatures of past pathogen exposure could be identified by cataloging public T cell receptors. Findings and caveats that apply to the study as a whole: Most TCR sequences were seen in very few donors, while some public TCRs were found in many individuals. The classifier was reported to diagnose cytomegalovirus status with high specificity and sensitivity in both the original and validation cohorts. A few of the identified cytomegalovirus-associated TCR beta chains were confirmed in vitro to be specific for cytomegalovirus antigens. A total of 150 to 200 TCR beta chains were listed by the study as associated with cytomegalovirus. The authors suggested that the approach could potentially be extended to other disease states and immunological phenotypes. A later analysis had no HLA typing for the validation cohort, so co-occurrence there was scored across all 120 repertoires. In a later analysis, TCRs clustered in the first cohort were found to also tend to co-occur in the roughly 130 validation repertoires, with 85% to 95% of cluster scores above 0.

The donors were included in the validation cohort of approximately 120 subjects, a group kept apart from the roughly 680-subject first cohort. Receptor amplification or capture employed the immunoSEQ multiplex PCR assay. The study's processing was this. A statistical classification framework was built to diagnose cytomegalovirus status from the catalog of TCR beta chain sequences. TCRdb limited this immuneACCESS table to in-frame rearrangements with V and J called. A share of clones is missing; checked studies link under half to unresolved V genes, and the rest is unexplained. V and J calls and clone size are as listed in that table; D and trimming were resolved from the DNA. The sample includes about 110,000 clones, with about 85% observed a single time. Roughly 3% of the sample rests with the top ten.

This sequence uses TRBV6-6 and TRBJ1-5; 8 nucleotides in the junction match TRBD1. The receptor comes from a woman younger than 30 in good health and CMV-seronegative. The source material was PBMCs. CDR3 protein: CASSRQGSQPQHF. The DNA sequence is TGTGCCAGCAGTCGACAGGGGAGTCAGCCCCAGCATTTT.